Shown below are 25 T cell receptor beta chains from a single sample sequenced in a study of shared clonotypes between healthy human individuals. Data came from immunoSEQ multiplex PCR; TCRdb stores just in-frame clones and leaves some out. The sample contains about 1,800,000 clones, 85% to 95% of which appear only once. CD45RO-negative cells were positively selected for CCR7, leaving out terminally differentiated effector memory CD45RA+ cells. Sequencing was carried out using naive CD8+ T cells sorted from blood. The source is a man between 18 and 29 years old in good health.

The chain employs TRBV28 and TRBJ1-2; D possibly corresponds to TRBD1 (5 bases). Germline V lookup: CDR1 MDHEN, CDR2 SYDVKM. The CDR3 is made up of 16 amino acids. V lost 5 bases and J lost 4, with 20 bases in between. This CDR3 is CASSPLGSDSVYGYTF. DNA of the CDR3: TGTGCCAGCAGTCCCCTTGGATCCGACAGTGTCTATGGCTACACCTTC.

The chain is built from TRBV6-1 and TRBJ1-2; 10 bases match TRBD1. V lost 3 bases and J lost 8; bases outside the gene matches: 6. CDR1 and CDR2 (germline): MNHNS, SASEGT. CDR3 length: 14 amino acids. CDR3 protein: CASSDLGTGDGYTF. The CDR3 DNA reads as TGTGCCAGCAGTGACCTAGGGACAGGGGACGGCTACACCTTC.

This chain connects TRBV2 to TRBJ2-2, with D unresolved. The V and J ends lost 7 bases and 1 base respectively, with 7 bases between them. This CDR3 is built from 13 residues. Germline V gene data show CDR1 as SNHLY and CDR2 as FYNNEI. CDR3 region: CASIARNTGELFF. CDR3 sequence (DNA): TGTGCCAGCATTGCAAGGAACACCGGGGAGCTGTTTTTT.

In the case of this clone: Other nucleotide sequences in the sample specify the same CDR3. This chain links TRBV9 with TRBJ2-7; D tentatively fits TRBD1 or TRBD2 (5 bases each). The V end was cut by 0 bases, the J end by 3 bases, with 10 bases between. The CDR3 has 14 amino acids. Germline V gene data show CDR1 as SGDLS and CDR2 as YYNGEE. CDR3: CASSVGGANYEQYF. Here the CDR3 DNA reads TGTGCCAGCAGCGTAGGAGGGGCCAACTACGAGCAGTACTTC. Looking up the rest from reference TRBV9 and TRBJ2-7 gives the full variable domain: DSGVTQTPKHLITATGQRVTLRCSPRSGDLSVYWYQQSLDQGLQFLIQYYNGEERAKGNILERFSAQQFPDLHSELNLSSLELGDSALYFCASSVGGANYEQYFGPGTRLTVT.

The chain employs TRBV27 and TRBJ2-7; 9 bases are shared with TRBD1. This CDR3 is 14 amino acids long. The V gene end was trimmed by 5 bases and the J gene end by 6 bases; junction bases not matched to a gene: 8. The germline V gene has CDR1 MNHEY and CDR2 SMNVEV (reference sequence). The chain's CDR3 is CASSITGGPTEQYF. DNA of the CDR3: TGTGCCAGCAGTATTACAGGGGGCCCAACCGAGCAGTACTTC.

This clone was picked up one time. The chain is built from TRBV28 and TRBJ1-2; D call uncertain. The V gene's germline CDR1 is MDHEN and CDR2 SYDVKM. The CDR3 totals 14 residues. The ends were cut back, 7 bases at V and 4 bases at J, with 16 bases in the middle. The CDR3 DNA reads as TGTGCCAGCACCCCGTACTGGGAAAGCTATGGCTACACCTTC. This encodes CASTPYWESYGYTF.

The J gene is TRBJ1-5, the V gene TRBV6-5; D is unclear. Trimming took off 6 bases at V and 6 bases at J, with 18 bases between the two ends. Germline CDR1 and CDR2: MNHEY and SVGAGI. The CDR3 length is 15 residues. The CDR3 DNA follows: TGTGCCAGCAGCCCCATGGGAGTGTCAGGTCAGCCCCAGCATTTT. This translates into CASSPMGVSGQPQHF.

The rearrangement uses TRBV28 and TRBJ1-1; D is ambiguous. The germline V gene encodes CDR1 MDHEN and CDR2 SYDVKM. V dropped 3 bases and J dropped 0 bases, with 11 bases sitting between them. The CDR3 sequence is 15 residues long. CDR3 sequence reads: CASSFLGSMNTEAFF. CDR3 nucleotide sequence: TGTGCCAGCAGTTTTTTAGGCAGCATGAACACTGAAGCTTTCTTT.

The CDR3 DNA sequence: TGCGCCAGCAGCTTTACCGGGACAGGGGATTCGACAGATACGCAGTATTTT. It is translated as CASSFTGTGDSTDTQYF. The J gene is TRBJ2-3, the V gene TRBV5-1, with TRBD1 identical over 10 bases. J gave up 3 bases and V 2 bases, and 9 bases lay outside the gene matches. The germline V gene encodes CDR1 SGHRS and CDR2 YFSETQ. There are 17 residues in the CDR3.

The genes are TRBV2 and TRBJ1-2; 7 positions agree with TRBD1. This CDR3 is built from 16 residues. Germline lookup yields CDR1 SNHLY and CDR2 FYNNEI. With V trimmed by 3 bases and J by 3 bases, 10 bases remained unmatched. The CDR3 DNA follows: TGTGCCAGCAGTGACGGTGACAGGGATTTTTACTATGGCTACACCTTC. It translates to CASSDGDRDFYYGYTF.

This chain links TRBV6-5 with TRBJ2-1; a possible D gene is TRBD1 (9 bases). Germline CDR1 MNHEY, CDR2 SVGAGI. This CDR3 comprises 15 residues. V gave up 2 bases and J gave up 8 bases, with 16 bases separating them. The CDR3 loop is CASSYLDRGLDEQFF. Written as DNA, the CDR3 is TGTGCCAGCAGTTACCTGGACAGGGGACTAGATGAGCAGTTCTTC.

The genes are TRBV27 and TRBJ2-1; 14 bases agree with TRBD2. The V gene end was trimmed by 3 bases and the J gene end by 0 bases; junction bases not matched to a gene: 1. CDR1 is MNHEY, CDR2 SMNVEV, per germline (reference sequence). The CDR3 has 17 residues. Written as DNA, the CDR3 is TGTGCCAGCAGTTTTGGGACTAGCGGGAGCTCCTACAATGAGCAGTTCTTC. Translating gives CASSFGTSGSSYNEQFF.

The J gene is TRBJ2-7, the V gene TRBV27; 7 nucleotides line up with TRBD1. The CDR3 has 16 amino acids. The ends lost 6 bases at V and 3 bases at J; junction bases unmatched: 14. CDR1 MNHEY and CDR2 SMNVEV come from the germline V gene (reference sequence). The CDR3, as DNA: TGTGCCAGCAGCATAGAGGGACAGAACTCGATCTACGAGCAGTACTTC. Its translation is CASSIEGQNSIYEQYF.

The chain links TRBV30 to TRBJ1-1; weak D call: TRBD1 (6 bases). The germline V gene encodes CDR1 GTSNPN and CDR2 SVGIG (reference sequence). V lost 0 bases, J lost 3 bases, and 11 bases lay in between. The CDR3 contains 14 residues. CDR3 coding DNA: TGTGCCTGGAGTGTAGAGGGGGTCTACACTGAAGCTTTCTTT. This gives the protein CAWSVEGVYTEAFF.

This chain uses TRBV30 with TRBJ2-3; 8 bases align to TRBD2. The germline CDR1 and CDR2 sequences are GTSNPN and SVGIG (reference sequence). The CDR3 is 14 residues long. With V trimmed by 3 bases and J by 5 bases, 7 bases remained unmatched. CDR3: CAWSGGSGGDTQYF. The CDR3 DNA is TGTGCCTGGAGCGGCGGGAGCGGGGGAGATACGCAGTATTTT.

The chain joins TRBV6-1 to TRBJ2-2, with TRBD2 matching 7 bases. The CDR3 is 16 amino acids. Germline V CDR1 and CDR2: MNHNS, SASEGT. J lost 4 bases, V lost 2 bases, and 7 bases had no gene match. Written as DNA, the CDR3 is TGTGCCAGCAGTGAATGGGCGGGAGAGGGCACCGGGGAGCTGTTTTTT. It codes for CASSEWAGEGTGELFF.

Comment on this clone: This CDR3 is also generated by other DNA sequences in the sample. The V call is TRBV27, the J call TRBJ2-3; 11 bases agree with TRBD2. Germline lookup yields CDR1 MNHEY and CDR2 SMNVEV (reference sequence). With 5 bases clipped from V and 0 bases from J, the junction kept 4 bases outside the gene matches. This CDR3 is 16 amino acids long. The CDR3: CASSPGTSGSTDTQYF. DNA for the CDR3: TGTGCCAGCAGTCCCGGGACTAGCGGAAGCACAGATACGCAGTATTTT.

The genes are TRBV7-2 and TRBJ1-1; D is uncertain. CDR3 size: 15 residues. The V gene's germline CDR1 is SGHTA and CDR2 FQGNSA. V was cut by 5 bases and J by 0 bases, with 13 bases left in between. The CDR3 protein is CASSPHHGVNTEAFF. The CDR3, as DNA: TGTGCCAGCAGCCCACACCACGGGGTGAACACTGAAGCTTTCTTT.

The chain combines TRBV5-5 with TRBJ1-1; no reliable D call. V was shortened by 0 bases and J by 0 bases, with 6 bases between the two germline ends. Germline V CDR1 and CDR2: SGHKS, YYEKEE (reference sequence). The CDR3 covers 14 residues. The CDR3 spells CASSLVQLNTEAFF. In DNA form, the CDR3 reads TGTGCCAGCAGCTTGGTACAGTTGAACACTGAAGCTTTCTTT.

This sequence joins TRBV7-9 and TRBJ2-5, with 7 positions matching TRBD1. Germline V gives CDR1 SEHNR, CDR2 FQNEAQ (reference sequence). There are 17 residues in the CDR3. V was clipped by 0 bases and J by 0 bases; unmatched bases: 7. The CDR3, as DNA: TGTGCCAGCAGCTTAGCTGTGGGGACAGTTTACCAAGAGACCCAGTACTTC. Protein sequence: CASSLAVGTVYQETQYF.

The genes are TRBV7-9 and TRBJ2-7; 9 nucleotides match TRBD1. V trimming: 3 bases; J trimming: 4 bases; junction bases outside the gene matches: 10. CDR3 length: 16 amino acids. Germline assignment: CDR1 SEHNR and CDR2 FQNEAQ (reference sequence). CDR3 nucleotide sequence: TGTGCCAGCAGCTTTAACCCGGGACAGGGTGGATACGAGCAGTACTTC. Translated, it gives CASSFNPGQGGYEQYF.

The V call is TRBV13, the J call TRBJ2-7, with TRBD1 matching over 8 bases. Germline V lookup: CDR1 PRHDT, CDR2 FYEKMQ (reference sequence). This CDR3 spans 16 amino acids. V was clipped by 4 bases and J by 6 bases; unmatched bases: 14. The CDR3 here is CASSYGPGTGKLEQYF. CDR3 nucleotides: TGTGCCAGCAGCTACGGACCCGGGACAGGAAAGCTCGAGCAGTACTTC.

The chain has TRBV25-1 and TRBJ2-3; TRBD2 aligns across 15 bases. The germline V gene has CDR1 MGHDK and CDR2 SYGVNS. The J segment lost 6 bases and the V segment lost 3 bases, leaving 7 bases of the junction unmatched. This CDR3 spans 17 amino acids. CDR3 DNA: TGTGCCAGCAGTGACGGACTAGCGGGGGGGCGTTTCGATACGCAGTATTTT. Protein: CASSDGLAGGRFDTQYF.

The V call is TRBV7-9, the J call TRBJ2-7; no clear D gene. This CDR3 is built from 13 residues. Germline lookup yields CDR1 SEHNR and CDR2 FQNEAQ (reference sequence). The V end lost 5 bases, the J end lost 4 bases, and 12 bases lay between the germline ends. The CDR3 nucleotides read TGTGCCAGCAGCCGGGCGACCATATACGAGCAGTACTTC. The encoded protein is CASSRATIYEQYF.

The chain joins TRBV4-1 to TRBJ2-1; possibly TRBD1 for D (6 bases). Germline V CDR1 and CDR2: MGHRA, YSYEKL. V dropped 7 bases and J dropped 7 bases, with 11 bases sitting between them. This CDR3 contains 12 residues. This CDR3 is CASTGAANEQFF. CDR3 DNA sequence: TGCGCCAGCACAGGGGCCGCTAATGAGCAGTTCTTC.